Listed here is a single TCR beta chain. The source of the sample is a study of blood T cell repertoires in COVID-19. Overall study: T cells, B-cell-depleted T cells, or PBMCs supplied cDNA or gDNA.

The authors' processing: Reference gene primer amplification gave nucleated cell count estimates. Repertoires were generated with immunoSEQ multiplex PCR, while TCRdb's copy carries only in-frame clones and drops some. That table furnishes V, J and clone size, whereas the DNA furnished D and trimming. The profile shows fewer than 200,000 clones, 80% to 90% of them singletons. With 5 bases removed from V and 8 bases from J, the gap between germline ends came to 7 bases. The germline V gene has CDR1 SNHLY and CDR2 FYNNEI. The CDR3 length is 11 residues. This clonotype was sampled from a woman between 55 and 75 years old who had recovered from COVID-19. Sequencing input: peripheral blood. This chain links TRBV2 with TRBJ2-4; D is unresolved. The CDR3 sequence: CASSIGDIQYF. CDR3 nucleotides: TGTGCCAGCAGTATCGGAGACATTCAGTACTTC.